This T cell receptor beta chain was retrieved from a study of siplizumab effects on memory and regulatory T cells. The study's findings and limits: A major contribution to the alloresponse seemed to be made by naive T cells, which seemed more diverse than memory cells. In siplizumab conditions, mappable alloreactive CD4+ clones averaged approximately 75% Treg-derived, against approximately 29% in controls. Significantly reduced by siplizumab was the cumulative frequency of alloreactive sequences, namely those traceable to unstimulated CD4+ memory cells.

The length of the CDR3 is 15 residues. V gave up 8 bases and J gave up 2 bases, with 19 bases separating them. Germline lookup yields CDR1 SGHTA and CDR2 FQGTGA. As concerns this clone: Its antigen is not known.

The assay covered 95,000 to 100,000 TCR templates per sample. Method: immunoSEQ multiplex PCR; TCRdb's copy keeps in-frame clones and lacks some. The repertoire holds some 96,000 clones, with about 95% as singletons. The chain couples TRBV7-3 to TRBJ2-7, with D maybe TRBD2 (6 bases). Sequenced material: non-Treg CD4+ T cells sorted from blood. The source is a human donor in good health. The CDR3 DNA follows: TGTGCCAGCGCCCCAAGTTCAGGGAGGACCTACGAGCAGTACTTC. Amino acids: CASAPSSGRTYEQYF.